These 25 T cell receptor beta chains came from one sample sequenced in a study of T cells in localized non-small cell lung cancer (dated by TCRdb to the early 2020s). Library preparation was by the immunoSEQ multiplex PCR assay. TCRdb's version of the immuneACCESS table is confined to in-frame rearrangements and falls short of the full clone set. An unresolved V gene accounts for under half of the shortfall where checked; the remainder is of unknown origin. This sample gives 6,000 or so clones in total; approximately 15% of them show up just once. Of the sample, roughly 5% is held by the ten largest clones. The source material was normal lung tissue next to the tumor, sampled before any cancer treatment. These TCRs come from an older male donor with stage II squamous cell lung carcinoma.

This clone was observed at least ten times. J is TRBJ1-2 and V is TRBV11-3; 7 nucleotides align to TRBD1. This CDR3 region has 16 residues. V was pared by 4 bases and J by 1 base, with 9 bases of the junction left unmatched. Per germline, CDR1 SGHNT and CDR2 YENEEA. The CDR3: CASSSRQGAFNYGYTF. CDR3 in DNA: TGTGCCAGCAGCTCCCGACAGGGCGCTTTTAACTATGGCTACACCTTC.

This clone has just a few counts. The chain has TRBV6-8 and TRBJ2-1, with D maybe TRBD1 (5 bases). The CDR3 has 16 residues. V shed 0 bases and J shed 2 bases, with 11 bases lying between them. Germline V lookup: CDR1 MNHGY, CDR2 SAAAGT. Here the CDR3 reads CASSYSLGAPYNEQFF. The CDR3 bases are TGTGCCAGCAGTTACTCCCTAGGGGCCCCCTACAATGAGCAGTTCTTC.

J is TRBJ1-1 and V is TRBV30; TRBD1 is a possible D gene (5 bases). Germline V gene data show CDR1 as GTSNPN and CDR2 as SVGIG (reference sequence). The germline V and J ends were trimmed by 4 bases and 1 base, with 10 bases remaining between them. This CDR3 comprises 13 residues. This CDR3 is CAWTGPRNTEAFF. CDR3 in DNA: TGTGCCTGGACGGGACCTAGGAACACTGAAGCTTTCTTT.

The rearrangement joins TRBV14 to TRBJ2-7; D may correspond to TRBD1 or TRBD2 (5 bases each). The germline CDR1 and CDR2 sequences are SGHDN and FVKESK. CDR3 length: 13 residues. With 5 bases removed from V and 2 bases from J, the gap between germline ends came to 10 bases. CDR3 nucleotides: TGTGCCAGCAGCTGGGGGTCAACCTACGAGCAGTACTTC. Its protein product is CASSWGSTYEQYF.

CDR3 residues: CASSPGGTDTQYF. The CDR3 DNA reads as TGTGCCAGTAGTCCCGGGGGGACAGATACGCAGTATTTT. The chain uses TRBV19 and TRBJ2-3; TRBD2 matches 7 bases. V trimming: 5 bases; J trimming: 3 bases; junction bases outside the gene matches: 2. CDR1 LNHDA and CDR2 SQIVND come from the germline V gene (reference sequence). This CDR3 is 13 amino acids long.

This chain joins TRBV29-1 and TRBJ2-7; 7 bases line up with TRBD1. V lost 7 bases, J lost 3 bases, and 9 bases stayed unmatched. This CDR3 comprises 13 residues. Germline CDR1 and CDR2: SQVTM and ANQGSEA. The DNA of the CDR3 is TGCAGCGCCGAGGGCCCAGGGGGCTACGAGCAGTACTTC. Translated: CSAEGPGGYEQYF.

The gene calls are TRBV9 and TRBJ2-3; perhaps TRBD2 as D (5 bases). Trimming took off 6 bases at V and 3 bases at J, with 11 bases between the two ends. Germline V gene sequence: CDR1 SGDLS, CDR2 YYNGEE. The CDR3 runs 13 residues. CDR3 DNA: TGTGCCAGCAACGTTGGAGGAACAGATACGCAGTATTTT. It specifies CASNVGGTDTQYF.

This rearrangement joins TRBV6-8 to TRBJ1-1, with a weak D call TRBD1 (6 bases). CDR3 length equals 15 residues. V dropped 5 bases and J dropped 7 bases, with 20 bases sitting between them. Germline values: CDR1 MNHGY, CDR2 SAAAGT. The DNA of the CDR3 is TGTGCCAGCAGTCGCACCTCGAAAGGACAGATTGAAGCTTTCTTT. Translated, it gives CASSRTSKGQIEAFF.

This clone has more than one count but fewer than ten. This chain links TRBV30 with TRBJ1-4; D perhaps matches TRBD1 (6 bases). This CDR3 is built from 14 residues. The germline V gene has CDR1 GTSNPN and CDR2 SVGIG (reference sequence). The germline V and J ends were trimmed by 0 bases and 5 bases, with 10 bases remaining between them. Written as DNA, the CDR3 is TGTGCCTGGAGTGTAGTAGGGGGGAATGAAAAACTGTTTTTT. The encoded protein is CAWSVVGGNEKLFF.

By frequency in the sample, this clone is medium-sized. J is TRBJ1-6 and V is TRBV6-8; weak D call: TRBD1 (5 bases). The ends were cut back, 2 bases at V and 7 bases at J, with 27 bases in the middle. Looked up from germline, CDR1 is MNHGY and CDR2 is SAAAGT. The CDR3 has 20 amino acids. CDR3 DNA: TGTGCCAGCAGTTACCGAATGGGTGTTTTGGGGCAGGTTCGCAATTCACCCCTCCACTTT. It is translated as CASSYRMGVLGQVRNSPLHF.

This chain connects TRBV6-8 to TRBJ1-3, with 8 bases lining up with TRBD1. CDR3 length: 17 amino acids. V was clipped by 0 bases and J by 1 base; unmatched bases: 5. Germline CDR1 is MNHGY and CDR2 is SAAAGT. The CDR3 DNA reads TGTGCCAGCAGTTACTCGACTCAGGGGGCTTCTGGAAACACCATATATTTT. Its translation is CASSYSTQGASGNTIYF.

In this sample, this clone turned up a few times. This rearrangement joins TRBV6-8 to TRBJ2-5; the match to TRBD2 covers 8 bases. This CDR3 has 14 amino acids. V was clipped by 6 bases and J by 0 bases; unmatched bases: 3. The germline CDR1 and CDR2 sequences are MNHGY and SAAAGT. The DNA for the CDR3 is TGTGCCAGCAGGGACGGGGGGGACCAAGAGACCCAGTACTTC. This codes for CASRDGGDQETQYF.

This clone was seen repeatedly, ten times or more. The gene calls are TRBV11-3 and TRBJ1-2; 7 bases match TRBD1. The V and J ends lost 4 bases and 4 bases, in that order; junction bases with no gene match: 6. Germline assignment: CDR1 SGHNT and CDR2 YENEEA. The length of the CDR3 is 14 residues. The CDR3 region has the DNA TGTGCCAGCAGCTCAGGGGGACGGATCTATGGCTACACCTTC. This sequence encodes CASSSGGRIYGYTF. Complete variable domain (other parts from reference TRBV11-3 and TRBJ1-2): EAGVVQSPRYKIIEKKQPVAFWCNPISGHNTLYWYLQNLGQGPELLIRYENEEAVDDSQLPKDRFSAERLKGVDSTLKIQPAELGDSAVYLCASSSGGRIYGYTFGSGTRLTVV.

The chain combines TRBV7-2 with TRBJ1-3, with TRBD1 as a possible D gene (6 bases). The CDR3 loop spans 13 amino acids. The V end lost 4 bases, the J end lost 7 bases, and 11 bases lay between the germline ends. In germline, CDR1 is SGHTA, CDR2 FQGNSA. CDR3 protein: CASSSGTPNTIYF. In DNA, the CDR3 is TGTGCCAGCAGCTCGGGGACACCGAACACCATATATTTT.

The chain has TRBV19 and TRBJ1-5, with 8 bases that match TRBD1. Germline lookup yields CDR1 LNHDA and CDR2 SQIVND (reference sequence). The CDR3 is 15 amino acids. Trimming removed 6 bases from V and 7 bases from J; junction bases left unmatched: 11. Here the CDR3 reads CASSKQGEREQPQHF. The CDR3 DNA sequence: TGTGCCAGTAGCAAACAGGGGGAAAGAGAACAGCCCCAGCATTTT.

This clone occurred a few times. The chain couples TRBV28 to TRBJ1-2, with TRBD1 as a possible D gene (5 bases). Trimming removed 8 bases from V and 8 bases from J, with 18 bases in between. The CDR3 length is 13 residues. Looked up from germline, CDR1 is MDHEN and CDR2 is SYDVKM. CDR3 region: CASGIGTQGGYTF. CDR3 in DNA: TGTGCCAGCGGAATCGGGACCCAAGGAGGCTACACCTTC.

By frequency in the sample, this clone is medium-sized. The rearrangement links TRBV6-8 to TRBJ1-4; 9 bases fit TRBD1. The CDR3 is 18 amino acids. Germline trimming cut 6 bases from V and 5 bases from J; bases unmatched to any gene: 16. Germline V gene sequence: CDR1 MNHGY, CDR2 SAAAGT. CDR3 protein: CASSPMGPTTGGNEKLFF. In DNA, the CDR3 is TGTGCCAGCAGCCCAATGGGGCCAACGACAGGGGGAAATGAAAAACTGTTTTTT.

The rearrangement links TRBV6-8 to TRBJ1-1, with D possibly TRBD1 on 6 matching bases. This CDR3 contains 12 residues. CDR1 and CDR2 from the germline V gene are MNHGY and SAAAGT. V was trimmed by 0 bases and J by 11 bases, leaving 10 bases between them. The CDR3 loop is CASSYSGGAAFF. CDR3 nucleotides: TGTGCCAGCAGTTACTCGGGGGGGGCTGCTTTCTTT.

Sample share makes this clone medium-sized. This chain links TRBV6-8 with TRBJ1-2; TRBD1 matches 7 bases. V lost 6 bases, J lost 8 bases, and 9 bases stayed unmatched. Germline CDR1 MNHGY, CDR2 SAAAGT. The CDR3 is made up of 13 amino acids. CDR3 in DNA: TGTGCCAGCAGCGAACAGGGGACGGGGGGCTACACCTTC. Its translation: CASSEQGTGGYTF.

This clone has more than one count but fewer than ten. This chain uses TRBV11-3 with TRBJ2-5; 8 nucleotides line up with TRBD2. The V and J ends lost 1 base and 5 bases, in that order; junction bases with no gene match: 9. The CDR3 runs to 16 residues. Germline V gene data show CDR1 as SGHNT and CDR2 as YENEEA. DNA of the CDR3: TGTGCCAGCAGCTTAGTAGGTCGGGGGGGGTACGAGACCCAGTACTTC. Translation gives CASSLVGRGGYETQYF.

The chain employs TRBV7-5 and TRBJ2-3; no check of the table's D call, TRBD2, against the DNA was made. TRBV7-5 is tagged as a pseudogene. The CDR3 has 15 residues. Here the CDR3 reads CASSLADGDTDTQYF. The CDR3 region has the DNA TGTGCCAGCAGCTTAGCCGACGGAGACACAGATACGCAGTATTTT.

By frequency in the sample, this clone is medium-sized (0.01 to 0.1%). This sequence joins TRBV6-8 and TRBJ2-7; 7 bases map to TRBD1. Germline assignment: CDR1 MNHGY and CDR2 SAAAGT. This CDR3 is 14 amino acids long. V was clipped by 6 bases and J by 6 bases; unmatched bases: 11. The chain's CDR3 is CASSATGVPLEQYF. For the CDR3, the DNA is TGTGCCAGCAGCGCTACAGGGGTCCCCCTCGAGCAGTACTTC.

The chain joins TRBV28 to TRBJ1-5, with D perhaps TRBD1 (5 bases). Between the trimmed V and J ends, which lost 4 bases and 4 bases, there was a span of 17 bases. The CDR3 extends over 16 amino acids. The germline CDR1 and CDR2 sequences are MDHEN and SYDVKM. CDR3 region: CASSSQQDIGNQPQHF. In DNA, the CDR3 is TGTGCCAGCAGTTCTCAACAGGACATTGGAAATCAGCCCCAGCATTTT. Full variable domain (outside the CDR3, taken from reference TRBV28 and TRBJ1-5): DVKVTQSSRYLVKRTGEKVFLECVQDMDHENMFWYRQDPGLGLRLIYFSYDVKMKEKGDIPEGYSVSREKKERFSLILESASTNQTSMYLCASSSQQDIGNQPQHFGDGTRLSIL.

The CDR3 loop is CASSPWTESYNEQFF. In nucleotides, the CDR3 is TGTGCCAGCTCGCCTTGGACAGAGTCCTACAATGAGCAGTTCTTC. This chain joins TRBV18 and TRBJ2-1; D might be TRBD1 (6 bases). The CDR3 consists of 15 residues. Per germline, CDR1 KGHSH and CDR2 LQKENI. V was cut by 6 bases and J by 1 base, with 13 bases left in between.

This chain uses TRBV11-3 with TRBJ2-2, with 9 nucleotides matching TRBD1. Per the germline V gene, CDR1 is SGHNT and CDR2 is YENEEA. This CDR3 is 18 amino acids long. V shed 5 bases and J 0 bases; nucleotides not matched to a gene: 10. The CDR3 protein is CASSLAGTGSANTGELFF. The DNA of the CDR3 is TGTGCCAGCAGCCTCGCCGGGACAGGGAGCGCGAACACCGGGGAGCTGTTTTTT.